Below are 11 T cell receptor beta chains sequenced from a single sample in a study of long-term antiretroviral therapy in people with HIV. The assay used was immunoSEQ (version v3.0), run at survey level. TCRdb's copy holds only in-frame clones and misses some; the assay was immunoSEQ multiplex PCR. Among 30,000 to 35,000 clones, 65% to 85% were seen once, and the ten largest hold about 3.5%. The specimen was unsorted PBMCs, collected 3 years after starting antiretroviral therapy. These receptors were taken from a man in his fifties or sixties with HIV.

The rearrangement uses TRBV14 and TRBJ1-5; D uncertain. From germline, CDR1 is SGHDN and CDR2 FVKESK. Trimming took 1 base from V and 9 from J, leaving 10 bases between them. This CDR3 is built from 13 residues. The CDR3 sequence is CASSQGGRRPQHF. In DNA, the CDR3 is TGTGCCAGCAGCCAAGGAGGAAGGCGGCCCCAGCATTTT. The variable domain in full, completed from reference TRBV14 and TRBJ1-5, reads EAGVTQFPSHSVIEKGQTVTLRCDPISGHDNLYWYRRVMGKEIKFLLHFVKESKQDESGMPNNRFLAERTGGTYSTLKVQPAELEDSGVYFCASSQGGRRPQHFGDGTRLSIL.

This clone was seen only a few times. The chain employs TRBV30 and TRBJ1-1; no firm D call. Between the trimmed V and J ends, which lost 0 bases and 5 bases, there was a span of 10 bases. Germline loops: CDR1 GTSNPN, CDR2 SVGIG (reference sequence). This CDR3 is 13 amino acids long. The CDR3 bases are TGTGCCTGGAGTGTACACGGAGGAACTGAAGCTTTCTTT. Residues: CAWSVHGGTEAFF.

The genes are TRBV5-4 and TRBJ1-2; TRBD1 agrees at 9 bases. Unmatched junction bases numbered 7, after V lost 4 bases and J lost 12 bases. The CDR3 sequence is 12 residues long. The germline V gene has CDR1 SGHNT and CDR2 YYREEE (reference sequence). The CDR3 here is CASSKGDREDTF. CDR3 sequence (DNA): TGTGCCAGCAGCAAGGGGGACAGGGAGGACACCTTC.

The chain uses TRBV18 and TRBJ1-3; 7 bases agree with TRBD1. CDR1 and CDR2 from the germline V gene are KGHSH and LQKENI. V gave up 3 bases and J gave up 3 bases; unmatched junction bases: 8. The CDR3 contains 16 residues. Here the CDR3 reads CASSPPTGSLGNTIYF. Written as DNA, the CDR3 is TGTGCCAGCTCACCGCCGACAGGGTCCCTTGGAAACACCATATATTTT.

This chain joins TRBV21-1 and TRBJ2-7; the table calls TRBD1, which could not be checked here. TRBV21-1 is a pseudogene locus. CDR3 length: 14 residues. Here the CDR3 reads CASSRGTGAYEQYF. The CDR3 DNA reads as TGTGCCAGCAGCAGAGGGACAGGGGCCTACGAGCAGTACTTC.

This clone was found a few times. The rearrangement uses TRBV28 and TRBJ2-7; 12 bases map to TRBD2. The CDR3 is 16 amino acids. Germline V gives CDR1 MDHEN, CDR2 SYDVKM. V was pared by 5 bases and J by 5 bases, with 10 bases of the junction left unmatched. Written as DNA, the CDR3 is TGTGCCAGCAGTCTCCCGACTAGCGGGAGAAGCGACGAGCAGTACTTC. It yields the protein CASSLPTSGRSDEQYF.

The chain is built from TRBV5-1 and TRBJ2-5; 7 nucleotides agree with TRBD2. The CDR3 totals 14 residues. The trim removed 4 bases at V and 4 bases at J, leaving 7 bases unmatched. CDR1 SGHRS and CDR2 YFSETQ come from the germline V gene. CDR3 in DNA: TGCGCCAGCAGCGGCGGGAGCCCGGGAGAGACCCAGTACTTC. As protein: CASSGGSPGETQYF.

This chain uses TRBV19 with TRBJ1-2; TRBD1 is a possible D gene (6 bases). The CDR3 runs 14 residues. Trimming took off 0 bases at V and 4 bases at J, with 9 bases between the two ends. The V gene's germline CDR1 is LNHDA and CDR2 SQIVND (reference sequence). The CDR3 loop reads CASSIDQDSYGYTF. In DNA, the CDR3 is TGTGCCAGTAGTATAGACCAGGACAGCTATGGCTACACCTTC.

This clone was counted between two and nine times. The chain has TRBV19 and TRBJ1-5; TRBD1 is a possible D gene (5 bases). CDR3 length: 13 amino acids. Germline lookup yields CDR1 LNHDA and CDR2 SQIVND (reference sequence). V shed 1 base and J shed 6 bases, with 7 bases lying between them. As DNA, the CDR3 is TGTGCCAGTAGTATAGGACAGTTTCAGCCCCAGCATTTT. The encoded protein is CASSIGQFQPQHF. Supplemented by reference TRBV19 and TRBJ1-5, the full variable domain reads DGGITQSPKYLFRKEGQNVTLSCEQNLNHDAMYWYRQDPGQGLRLIYYSQIVNDFQKGDIAEGYSVSREKKESFPLTVTSAQKNPTAFYLCASSIGQFQPQHFGDGTRLSIL.

V usage is TRBV7-2 and J usage is TRBJ2-7; TRBD1 agrees at 7 bases. The CDR3 extends over 14 amino acids. The germline CDR1 and CDR2 sequences are SGHTA and FQGNSA. J was trimmed by 2 bases and V by 10 bases; bases with no gene match: 11. DNA of the CDR3: TGTGCCATCTCCCCTCGGGACAGACCCTACGAGCAGTACTTC. It encodes CAISPRDRPYEQYF.

The rearrangement joins TRBV18 to TRBJ2-4, with 14 bases aligning to TRBD2. The V segment lost 3 bases and the J segment 1 base; nucleotides outside the gene matches: 8. The germline gives CDR1 KGHSH, CDR2 LQKENI. The CDR3 length is 19 residues. DNA for the CDR3: TGTGCCAGCTCACCTTCGGGACTAGCGGGGGCCGGGGCCAAAAACATTCAGTACTTC. This sequence encodes CASSPSGLAGAGAKNIQYF.